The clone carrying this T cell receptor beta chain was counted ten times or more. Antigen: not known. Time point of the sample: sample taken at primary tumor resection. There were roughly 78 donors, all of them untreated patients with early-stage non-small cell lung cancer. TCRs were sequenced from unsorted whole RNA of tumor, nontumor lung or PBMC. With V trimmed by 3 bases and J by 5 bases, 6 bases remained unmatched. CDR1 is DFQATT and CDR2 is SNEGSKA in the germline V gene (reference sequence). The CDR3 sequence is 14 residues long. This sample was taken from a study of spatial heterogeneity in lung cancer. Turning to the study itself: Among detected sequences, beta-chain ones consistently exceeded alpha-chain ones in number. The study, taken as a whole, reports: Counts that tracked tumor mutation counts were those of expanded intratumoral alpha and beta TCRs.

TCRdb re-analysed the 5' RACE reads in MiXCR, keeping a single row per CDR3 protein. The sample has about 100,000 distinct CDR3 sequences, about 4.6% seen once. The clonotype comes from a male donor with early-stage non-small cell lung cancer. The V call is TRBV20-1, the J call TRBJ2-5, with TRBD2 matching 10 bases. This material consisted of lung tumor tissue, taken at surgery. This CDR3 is CSARAPSGSETQYF. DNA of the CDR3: TGCAGTGCTAGGGCCCCTAGCGGGAGTGAGACCCAGTACTTC.